A selection of T cell receptor beta chains follows, all from one sample in a study of cytomegalovirus exposure and HLA in healthy donors. Assay: immunoSEQ multiplex PCR; the TCRdb copy retains only in-frame clones and omits some. The sample includes some 130,000 clones, 78% seen only once; the top ten take 1.4% to 1.5%. Sequencing used PBMCs. These receptors were obtained from a female donor in good health and CMV-seronegative. Each CDR3 is given with its conserved first and last residue. Each record gives: J gene, clone size, V gene, D gene, CDR3 DNA, CDR3 protein. D genes are given only for firm matches. Clone size is stated in some rows and not others, as once, few, many or a class when expanded.

TRBJ2-3 NA TRBV18 TRBD2 TGTGCCAGCTCACCAGGGGGACTACGGGTATACACAGATACGCAGTATTTT CASSPGGLRVYTDTQYF
TRBJ2-7 NA TRBV6-1 NA TGTGCCAGCAGTGAAGCTAAGGGGATTTACTACGAGCAGTACTTC CASSEAKGIYYEQYF
TRBJ1-5 NA TRBV19 NA TGTGCCAGTAGTATCTCGGTTTATAGCAATCAGCCCCAGCATTTT CASSISVYSNQPQHF
TRBJ2-2 NA TRBV9 NA TGTGCCAGCAGCAAGACGGGGATAAGTACCGGGGAGCTGTTTTTT CASSKTGISTGELFF
TRBJ2-5 NA TRBV28 NA TGTGCCAGCAGCACTGGGGGGGAGACCCAGTACTTC CASSTGGETQYF
TRBJ2-3 NA TRBV27 TRBD2 TGTGCCAGCAGTGATGGAGTAGCGGGAGGTCTAACAGATACGCAGTATTTT CASSDGVAGGLTDTQYF
TRBJ1-5 NA TRBV4-2 NA TGTGCCAGCAGCCAAGAGAAGGGGTGGGGCAATCAGCCCCAGCATTTT CASSQEKGWGNQPQHF
TRBJ2-5 NA TRBV7-2 TRBD2 TGTGCCAGCAGCTTAGTATCCCCTAGCGGGACGGCCCAGTACTTC CASSLVSPSGTAQYF
TRBJ2-7 NA TRBV4-1 NA TGCGCCAGCAGCTTGCGAAGCCATAGGCAGGGCTCCTACGAGCAGTACTTC CASSLRSHRQGSYEQYF
TRBJ2-7 medium-sized TRBV10-3 TRBD1 TGTGCCATCAGTCCTCTATTGACAGGGGGCTCCTACGAGCAGTACTTC CAISPLLTGGSYEQYF
TRBJ2-7 NA TRBV4-2 TRBD1 TGTGCCAGCAGCGACCGACAGGGGACCCACGAGCAGTACTTC CASSDRQGTHEQYF
TRBJ1-1 NA TRBV7-3 NA TGTGCCAGCAGCTTAGGGGCCAGGGGCTACACTGAAGCTTTCTTT CASSLGARGYTEAFF
TRBJ2-5 NA TRBV28 TRBD1 TGTGCCAGCAGTCAGGACAGGGAAGAGACCCAGTACTTC CASSQDREETQYF
TRBJ2-1 NA TRBV5-4 TRBD2 TGTGCCAGCAGTCGGGGGACTAGCGGGAGGGATGAGCAGTTCTTC CASSRGTSGRDEQFF
TRBJ2-5 NA TRBV5-1 NA TGCGCCAGCAGCTTGAGAGGGAACGCGGGTTTGGAGACCCAGTACTTC CASSLRGNAGLETQYF
TRBJ1-4 NA TRBV7-8 TRBD1 TGTGCCAGCAGCTTAGTTGCAGGGGGTTATAGTTTTGAAAAACTGTTTTTT CASSLVAGGYSFEKLFF
TRBJ2-7 NA TRBV2 NA TGTGCCAGCAGTGGGGGACTGGGGGCCTACGAGCAGTACTTC CASSGGLGAYEQYF
TRBJ2-7 NA TRBV7-6 NA TGTGCCAGCAGCTCCGCAGGACAGTACGAGCAGTACTTC CASSSAGQYEQYF
TRBJ2-7 NA TRBV5-1 TRBD2 TGCGCCAGCAGCTTGGGGACTAGCGGGAGCTACGAGCAGTACTTC CASSLGTSGSYEQYF
TRBJ1-1 NA TRBV28 NA TGTGCCAGCTACCAAAGGAAAAACGCACAGGGAGGGACTGAAGCTTTCTTT CASYQRKNAQGGTEAFF
TRBJ2-7 NA TRBV6-1 TRBD1 TGTGCCAGCAGTGAGCTAGACAGGGCCCCAATCGAGCAGTACTTC CASSELDRAPIEQYF
TRBJ2-7 NA TRBV19 NA TGTGCCAGTAGTATGGAGTTGGTAGGGGGAACCTACGAGCAGTACTTC CASSMELVGGTYEQYF
TRBJ2-3 NA TRBV6-1 NA TGTGCCAGCAGTGAAGAATTGAACACCGGGGATACGCAGTATTTT CASSEELNTGDTQYF
TRBJ2-2 NA TRBV5-1 NA TGCGCCAGCAGCTCGACAGGGAACACCGGGGAGCTGTTTTTT CASSSTGNTGELFF
TRBJ1-1 NA TRBV28 NA TGTGCCAGCACCCCCGGACTGGGAGGAACTGAAGCTTTCTTT CASTPGLGGTEAFF
TRBJ2-2 NA TRBV9 NA TGTGCCAGCAGCGTAGTAGGGCAGGGCACCGGGGAGCTGTTTTTT CASSVVGQGTGELFF
TRBJ1-1 NA TRBV19 NA TGTGCCAGTAGTATGGAGGGCACTGAAGCTTTCTTT CASSMEGTEAFF
TRBJ2-7 NA TRBV5-1 NA TGCGCCAGCAGCTTACAGTGGTCCTCCTACGAGCAGTACTTC CASSLQWSSYEQYF